The 10 T cell receptor beta chains given below trace back to one sample, sequenced in a study of T-cell reconstitution after alpha-beta-depleted transplantation in children. For TCRbeta, the library was prepared with unique molecular identifiers. MiXCR, applied by TCRdb to the PCR reads, yields one record per CDR3 protein. The sample holds more than 200,000 distinct CDR3 sequences; under 20% are singletons and the top ten take 43%. Specimen: PBMCs, mostly from graft donor cells, collected 360 days after TCRalphabeta/CD19-depleted stem cell transplant. These receptors all come from a male patient aged 2-15 years who had a stem cell transplant for acute lymphoblastic leukemia, so the T cells may come from the graft donor.

This clonotype appeared a few times. V is TRBV11-2 and J is TRBJ2-1, with 13 bases fitting TRBD2. The germline gives CDR1 SGHAT, CDR2 FQNNGV. This CDR3 contains 15 residues. The V segment lost 8 bases and the J segment 4 bases; nucleotides outside the gene matches: 5. In DNA form, the CDR3 reads TGTGCCAGCCGTCGACTAGCGGGGGGATACAATGAGCAGTTCTTC. The encoded protein is CASRRLAGGYNEQFF.

The chain uses TRBV29-1 and TRBJ1-1; D gene ambiguous. This CDR3 is built from 14 residues. Trimming took 0 bases from V and 5 from J, leaving 13 bases between them. Germline V CDR1 and CDR2: SQVTM, ANQGSEA. Here the CDR3 reads CSVEDRAGRTEAFF. CDR3 in DNA: TGCAGCGTTGAAGATCGTGCAGGCAGGACTGAAGCTTTCTTT. Full variable domain (outside the CDR3, taken from reference TRBV29-1 and TRBJ1-1): SAVISQKPSRDICQRGTSLTIQCQVDSQVTMMFWYRQQPGQSLTLIATANQGSEATYESGFVIDKFPISRPNLTFSTLTVSNMSPEDSSIYLCSVEDRAGRTEAFFGQGTRLTVV.

J is TRBJ1-4 and V is TRBV12-3 or TRBV12-4; TRBD1 is a possible D gene (5 bases). Deletions cut 6 bases from V and 0 bases from J, with 8 bases between. CDR3 length: 14 amino acids. The CDR3 DNA follows: TGTGCCAGCAGAAGACAGTCAACTAATGAAAAACTGTTTTTT. Protein sequence: CASRRQSTNEKLFF.

Here the CDR3 reads CASSRGTSLQFTLHF. For the CDR3, the DNA is TGTGCCAGCAGCAGAGGGACCTCCTTGCAGTTCACCCTCCACTTT. This chain joins TRBV9 and TRBJ1-6; a possible D gene is TRBD1 (5 bases). The CDR3 is made up of 15 amino acids. V lost 4 bases to trimming and J lost 14 bases, with 22 bases between them. Germline V gene sequence: CDR1 SGDLS, CDR2 YYNGEE.

This clonotype showed up just a few times. The chain couples TRBV7-2 to TRBJ2-1; maybe TRBD2 (7 bases). Germline CDR1 reads SGHTA; CDR2 reads FQGNSA. Trimming shortened V by 1 base and J by 8 bases, and 15 bases separated the two germline ends. This CDR3 has 15 amino acids. CDR3 residues: CASSLVGGLIYEQFF. In DNA form, the CDR3 reads TGTGCCAGCAGCTTAGTGGGGGGGCTGATCTATGAGCAGTTCTTC. The entire variable domain, with the rest obtained from reference TRBV7-2 and TRBJ2-1, is as follows: GAGVSQSPSNKVTEKGKDVELRCDPISGHTALYWYRQSLGQGLEFLIYFQGNSAPDKSGLPSDRFSAERTGGSVSTLTIQRTQQEDSAVYLCASSLVGGLIYEQFFGPGTRLTVL.

This clonotype was counted only a few times. This chain uses TRBV29-1 with TRBJ2-2; 8 bases line up with TRBD2. The germline gives CDR1 SQVTM, CDR2 ANQGSEA. This CDR3 has 17 residues. After removal of 3 bases from V and 7 bases from J, the junction contained 16 bases not matched to a gene. The CDR3 protein is CSVDTRGGHVENGELFF. In DNA form, the CDR3 reads TGCAGCGTTGATACCCGGGGGGGGCACGTGGAAAACGGGGAGCTGTTTTTT.

The V call is TRBV6-2 or TRBV6-3, the J call TRBJ2-5; 9 bases fit TRBD2. Looked up from germline, CDR1 is MNHEY and CDR2 is SVGEGT. CDR3 length: 16 residues. Germline trimming cut 2 bases from V and 1 base from J; bases unmatched to any gene: 5. The CDR3 DNA sequence: TGTGCCAGCAGTTACGCGGGGGGGGCAAGCCAAGAGACCCAGTACTTC. It translates to CASSYAGGASQETQYF.

The table lists this clonotype with a few counts. The chain recombines TRBV6-5 with TRBJ2-1; D gene ambiguous. Looked up from germline, CDR1 is MNHEY and CDR2 is SVGAGI. The CDR3 is 16 residues long. With 4 bases removed from V and 5 bases from J, the gap between germline ends came to 18 bases. CDR3: CASSSRLISWNNEQFF. The CDR3 coding sequence is TGTGCCAGCAGTTCAAGACTGATCTCTTGGAACAATGAGCAGTTCTTC.

The J gene is TRBJ2-1, the V gene TRBV5-1; 10 positions match TRBD1. Looked up from germline, CDR1 is SGHRS and CDR2 is YFSETQ. V was pared by 4 bases and J by 5 bases, with 3 bases of the junction left unmatched. This CDR3 has 14 residues. The CDR3 DNA sequence: TGCGCCAGCAGCCCCGGGACAGGGGACAATGAGCAGTTCTTC. Its protein is CASSPGTGDNEQFF.

The V gene is TRBV14, the J gene TRBJ2-1, with no clear D. Deletions cut 1 base from V and 5 bases from J, with 6 bases between. CDR1 is SGHDN, CDR2 FVKESK, per germline. The length of the CDR3 is 13 residues. CDR3 in DNA: TGTGCCAGCAGCCAAGTCAGCCACAATGAGCAGTTCTTC. This sequence encodes CASSQVSHNEQFF.